Listed below are T cell receptor beta chains from one sample, sequenced in a study of T cell repertoires in cytomegalovirus infection. MiXCR was run by TCRdb on the reads, yielding one entry per CDR3 protein. This sample has about 240,000 distinct CDR3 sequences, with approximately 13% found just once. The specimen sequenced was PBMCs. These receptors were obtained from a human donor in good health (CMV status not recorded). Some clones in this sample may be carry-over from other donors' samples. Each CDR3 is given with its conserved first and last residue. Fields, in order: V gene, J gene, D gene, clone size, CDR3 DNA, CDR3 protein. D genes are given only for firm matches. Clone size is given for some rows only: seen once, a few or many times, or a class if the clone is expanded.

TRBV5-1,TRBJ2-7,-,-,TGCGCCAGCAGCTTGGCCGAGGGATACGAGCAGTACTTC,CASSLAEGYEQYF
TRBV4-2,TRBJ2-3,TRBD2,many,TGTGCCAGCAGCCGCACCCCTAGCGGGGGGATCACAGATACGCAGTATTTT,CASSRTPSGGITDTQYF
TRBV6-8,TRBJ1-2,-,-,TGTGCCAGCAGGGCCGGACAGCACTATGGCTACACCTTC,CASRAGQHYGYTF
TRBV19,TRBJ1-1,-,-,TGTGCCAGTAGTAGGAATAGGAACACTGAAGCTTTCTTT,CASSRNRNTEAFF
TRBV6-2/TRBV6-3,TRBJ2-1,-,-,TGTACCAGCAGCTCCCGCCGGAATGAGCAGTTCTTC,CTSSSRRNEQFF
TRBV19,TRBJ1-2,-,many,TGTGCCAGTAGAACGACACAGGGTAACTATGGCTACACCTTC,CASRTTQGNYGYTF
TRBV10-3,TRBJ2-3,-,few,TGTGCCATCAAGGGCCAGAGTCTTGATACGCAGTATTTT,CAIKGQSLDTQYF
TRBV24-1,TRBJ2-1,TRBD2,many,TGTGCCACCAGTGACCCTGGTAGCGGGACAATCAATGAGCAGTTCTTC,CATSDPGSGTINEQFF
TRBV6-2/TRBV6-3,TRBJ1-1,TRBD1,many,TGTGCCAGCAGGTCCCTGACAGGGGGCACTGAAGCTTTCTTT,CASRSLTGGTEAFF
TRBV28,TRBJ2-7,TRBD1,many,TGTGCCAGCAGTGGACAGGGACCATCCTACGAGCAGTACTTC,CASSGQGPSYEQYF